The entry below describes one T cell receptor beta chain. CDR1 and CDR2 (germline): SGHRS, YFSETQ. This CDR3 spans 13 amino acids. Trimming at V came to 7 bases and at J to 7 bases, leaving 4 bases not matched to a gene. How the authors handled the data: Scientists estimated how many nucleated cells there were by amplifying reference gene primers. Sequenced by immunoSEQ multiplex PCR; TCRdb stores in-frame clones only, minus some. V and J calls and clone size are copied from that table; D and trimming were computed from the DNA. Here the sample spans 200,000 to 250,000 clones, 82% being singletons. The sample originates from a study of blood T cell repertoires in COVID-19.

Sequencing was performed on peripheral blood. This sequence was found in a woman older than 75 with COVID-19, enrolled during active disease. V is TRBV5-1 and J is TRBJ1-6; 8 positions match TRBD1. CDR3 loop: CASGRTGNSPLHF. The CDR3 nucleotides read TGCGCCAGCGGGAGGACAGGGAATTCACCCCTCCACTTT.